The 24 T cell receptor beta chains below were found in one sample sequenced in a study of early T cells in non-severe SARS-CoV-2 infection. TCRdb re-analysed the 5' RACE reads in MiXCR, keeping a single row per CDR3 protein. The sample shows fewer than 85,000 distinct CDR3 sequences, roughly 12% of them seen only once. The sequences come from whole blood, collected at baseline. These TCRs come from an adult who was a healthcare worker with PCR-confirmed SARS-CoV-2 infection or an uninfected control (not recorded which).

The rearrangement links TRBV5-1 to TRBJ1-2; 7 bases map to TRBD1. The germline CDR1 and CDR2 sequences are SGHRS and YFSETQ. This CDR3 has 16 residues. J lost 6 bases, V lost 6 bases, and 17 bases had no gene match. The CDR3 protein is CASNWGKYRGGDGYTF. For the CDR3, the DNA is TGCGCCAGCAATTGGGGGAAGTACAGGGGCGGAGATGGCTACACCTTC. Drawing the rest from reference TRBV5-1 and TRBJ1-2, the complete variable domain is KAGVTQTPRYLIKTRGQQVTLSCSPISGHRSVSWYQQTPGQGLQFLFEYFSETQRNKGNFPGRFSGRQFSNSRSEMNVSTLELGDSALYLCASNWGKYRGGDGYTFGSGTRLTVV.

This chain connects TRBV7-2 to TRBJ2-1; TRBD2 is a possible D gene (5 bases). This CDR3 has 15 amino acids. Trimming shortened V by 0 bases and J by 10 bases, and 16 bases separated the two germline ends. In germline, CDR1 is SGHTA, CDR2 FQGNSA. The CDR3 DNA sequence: TGTGCCAGCAGCTTAGCGCTAAACGAGGGTCGAGAGCAGTTCTTC. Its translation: CASSLALNEGREQFF. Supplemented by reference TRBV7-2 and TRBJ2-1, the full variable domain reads GAGVSQSPSNKVTEKGKDVELRCDPISGHTALYWYRQSLGQGLEFLIYFQGNSAPDKSGLPSDRFSAERTGGSVSTLTIQRTQQEDSAVYLCASSLALNEGREQFFGPGTRLTVL.

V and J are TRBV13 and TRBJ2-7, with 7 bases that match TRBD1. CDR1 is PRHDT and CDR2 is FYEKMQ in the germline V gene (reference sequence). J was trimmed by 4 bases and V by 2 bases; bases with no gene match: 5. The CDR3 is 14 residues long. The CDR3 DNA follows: TGTGCCAGCAGCTTATCAGACAGGGAATACGAGCAGTACTTC. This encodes CASSLSDREYEQYF. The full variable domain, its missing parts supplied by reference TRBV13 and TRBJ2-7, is AAGVIQSPRHLIKEKRETATLKCYPIPRHDTVYWYQQGPGQDPQFLISFYEKMQSDKGSIPDRFSAQQFSDYHSELNMSSLELGDSALYFCASSLSDREYEQYFGPGTRLTVT.

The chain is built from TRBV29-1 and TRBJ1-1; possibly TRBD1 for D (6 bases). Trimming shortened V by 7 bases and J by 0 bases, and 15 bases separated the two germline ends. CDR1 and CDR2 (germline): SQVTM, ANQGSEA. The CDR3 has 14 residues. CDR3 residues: CSATQGRLNTEAFF. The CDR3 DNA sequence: TGCAGCGCAACACAGGGACGATTGAACACTGAAGCTTTCTTT.

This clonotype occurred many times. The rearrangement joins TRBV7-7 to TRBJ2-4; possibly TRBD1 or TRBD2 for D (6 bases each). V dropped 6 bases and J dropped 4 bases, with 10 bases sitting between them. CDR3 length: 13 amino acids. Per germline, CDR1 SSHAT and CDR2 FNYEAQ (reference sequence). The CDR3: CASSAGQKNIQYF. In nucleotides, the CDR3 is TGTGCCAGCAGTGCGGGACAAAAAAACATTCAGTACTTC.

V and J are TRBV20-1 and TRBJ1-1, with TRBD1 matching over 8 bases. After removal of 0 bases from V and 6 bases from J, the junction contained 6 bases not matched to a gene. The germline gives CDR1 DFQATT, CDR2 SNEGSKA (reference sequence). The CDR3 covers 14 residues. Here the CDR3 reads CSARETGGISEAFF. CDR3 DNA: TGCAGTGCTAGAGAAACAGGGGGTATATCTGAAGCTTTCTTT.

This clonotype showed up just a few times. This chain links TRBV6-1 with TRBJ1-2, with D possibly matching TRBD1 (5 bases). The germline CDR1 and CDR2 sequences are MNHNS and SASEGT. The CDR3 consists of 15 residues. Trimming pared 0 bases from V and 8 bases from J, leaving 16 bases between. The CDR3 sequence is CASSEARYSPGGYTF. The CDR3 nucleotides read TGTGCCAGCAGTGAAGCGCGATACAGCCCAGGGGGCTACACCTTC.

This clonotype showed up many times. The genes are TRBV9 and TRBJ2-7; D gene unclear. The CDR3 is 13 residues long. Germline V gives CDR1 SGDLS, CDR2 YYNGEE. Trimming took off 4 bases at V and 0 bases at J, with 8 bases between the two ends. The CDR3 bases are TGTGCCAGCAGCCCTCGGACCTCCTACGAGCAGTACTTC. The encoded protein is CASSPRTSYEQYF.

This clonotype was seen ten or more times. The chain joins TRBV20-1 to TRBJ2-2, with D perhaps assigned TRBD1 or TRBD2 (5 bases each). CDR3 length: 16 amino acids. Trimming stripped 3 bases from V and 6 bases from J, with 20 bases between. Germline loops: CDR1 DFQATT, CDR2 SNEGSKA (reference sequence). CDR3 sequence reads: CSARSPGTETSGELFF. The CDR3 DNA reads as TGCAGTGCTAGGTCCCCCGGGACGGAGACCTCCGGGGAGCTGTTTTTT.

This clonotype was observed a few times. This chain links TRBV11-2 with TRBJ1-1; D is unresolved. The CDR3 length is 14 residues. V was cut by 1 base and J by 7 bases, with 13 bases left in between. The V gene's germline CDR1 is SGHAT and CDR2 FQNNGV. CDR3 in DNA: TGTGCCAGCAGCTTAGTGACGGGGTCGCTTGAAGCTTTCTTT. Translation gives CASSLVTGSLEAFF.

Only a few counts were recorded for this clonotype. CDR3 amino acids: CASSLGTAASYEQYF. CDR3 in DNA: TGTGCCAGCAGCTTAGGGACAGCCGCATCCTACGAGCAGTACTTC. The J gene is TRBJ2-7, the V gene TRBV5-5; TRBD1 matches 7 bases. Germline assignment: CDR1 SGHKS and CDR2 YYEKEE (reference sequence). Trimming took 2 bases from V and 1 from J; bases not matched to a gene: 6. This CDR3 is 15 amino acids long. Filled out from reference TRBV5-5 and TRBJ2-7, the complete variable domain reads DAGVTQSPTHLIKTRGQQVTLRCSPISGHKSVSWYQQVLGQGPQFIFQYYEKEERGRGNFPDRFSARQFPNYSSELNVNALLLGDSALYLCASSLGTAASYEQYFGPGTRLTVT.

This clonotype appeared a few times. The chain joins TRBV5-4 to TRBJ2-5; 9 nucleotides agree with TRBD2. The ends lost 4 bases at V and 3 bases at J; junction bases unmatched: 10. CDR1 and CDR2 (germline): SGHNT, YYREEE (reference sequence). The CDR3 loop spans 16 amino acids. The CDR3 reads CASSPAGTSPKETQYF. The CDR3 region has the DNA TGTGCCAGCAGCCCCGCTGGGACTAGCCCAAAAGAGACCCAGTACTTC.

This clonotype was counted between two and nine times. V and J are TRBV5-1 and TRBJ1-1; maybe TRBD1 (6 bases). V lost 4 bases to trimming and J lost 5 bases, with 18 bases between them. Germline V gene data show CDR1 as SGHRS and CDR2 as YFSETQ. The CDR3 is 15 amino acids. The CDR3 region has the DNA TGCGCCAGCAGCGGACGTCAGGGGCGAGGGACTGAAGCTTTCTTT. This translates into CASSGRQGRGTEAFF.

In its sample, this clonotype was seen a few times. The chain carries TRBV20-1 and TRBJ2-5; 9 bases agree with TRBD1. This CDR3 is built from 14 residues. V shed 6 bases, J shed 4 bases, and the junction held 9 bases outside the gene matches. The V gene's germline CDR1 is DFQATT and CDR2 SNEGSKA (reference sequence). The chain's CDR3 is CSALGDRVTETQYF. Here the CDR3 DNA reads TGCAGTGCCCTGGGGGACAGGGTTACAGAGACCCAGTACTTC.

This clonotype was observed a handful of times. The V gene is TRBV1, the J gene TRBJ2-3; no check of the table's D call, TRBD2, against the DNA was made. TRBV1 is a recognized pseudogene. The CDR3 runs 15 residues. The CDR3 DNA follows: TGCACCAGCAGCCAGTTAGCGGGGGGCACAGATACGCAGTATTTT. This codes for CTSSQLAGGTDTQYF.

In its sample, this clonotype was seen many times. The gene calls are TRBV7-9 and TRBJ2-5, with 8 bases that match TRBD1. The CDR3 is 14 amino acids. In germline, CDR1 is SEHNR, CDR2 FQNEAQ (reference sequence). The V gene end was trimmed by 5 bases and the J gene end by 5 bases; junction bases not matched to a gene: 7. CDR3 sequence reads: CASSHGQGWETQYF. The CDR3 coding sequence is TGTGCCAGCAGCCATGGACAGGGATGGGAGACCCAGTACTTC.

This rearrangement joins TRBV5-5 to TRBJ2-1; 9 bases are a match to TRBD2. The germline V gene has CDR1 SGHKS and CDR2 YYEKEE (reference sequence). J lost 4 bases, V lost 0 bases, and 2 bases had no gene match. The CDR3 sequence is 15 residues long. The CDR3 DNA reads TGTGCCAGCAGCTTGGGACTAGCGGCTTACAATGAGCAGTTCTTC. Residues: CASSLGLAAYNEQFF.

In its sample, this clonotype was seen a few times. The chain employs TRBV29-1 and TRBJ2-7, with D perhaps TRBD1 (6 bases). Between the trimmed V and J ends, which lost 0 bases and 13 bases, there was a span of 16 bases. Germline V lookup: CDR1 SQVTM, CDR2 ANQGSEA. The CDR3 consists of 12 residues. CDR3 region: CSVEELQGLIYF. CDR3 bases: TGCAGCGTTGAAGAGTTACAGGGTTTGATTTACTTC.

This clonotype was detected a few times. CDR3: CASRPSGQLQETQYF. DNA of the CDR3: TGTGCCAGCAGACCTTCCGGTCAGCTACAAGAGACCCAGTACTTC. The chain joins TRBV28 to TRBJ2-5; D ambiguous. Between the trimmed V and J ends, which lost 6 bases and 2 bases, there was a span of 16 bases. The CDR3 has 15 residues. CDR1 and CDR2 from the germline V gene are MDHEN and SYDVKM.

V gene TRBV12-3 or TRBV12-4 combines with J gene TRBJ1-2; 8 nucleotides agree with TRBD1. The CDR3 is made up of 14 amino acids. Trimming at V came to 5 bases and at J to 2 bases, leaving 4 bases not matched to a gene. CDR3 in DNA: TGTGCCAGCAGTCGGACAGGGCCCAACTATGGCTACACCTTC. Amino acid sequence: CASSRTGPNYGYTF.

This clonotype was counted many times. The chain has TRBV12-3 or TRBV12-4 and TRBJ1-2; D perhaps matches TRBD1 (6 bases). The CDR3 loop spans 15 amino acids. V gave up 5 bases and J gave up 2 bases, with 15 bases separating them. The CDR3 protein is CASSPQGWDNYGYTF. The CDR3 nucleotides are TGTGCCAGCAGTCCTCAGGGGTGGGACAACTATGGCTACACCTTC.

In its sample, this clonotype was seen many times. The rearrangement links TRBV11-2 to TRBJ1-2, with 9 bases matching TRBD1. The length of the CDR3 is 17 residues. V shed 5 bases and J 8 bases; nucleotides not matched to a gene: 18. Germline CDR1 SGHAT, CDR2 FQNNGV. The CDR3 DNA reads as TGTGCCAGCAGCCGACTCCTAGTACCAACAGGGGGCGAAGGCTACACCTTC. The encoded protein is CASSRLLVPTGGEGYTF.

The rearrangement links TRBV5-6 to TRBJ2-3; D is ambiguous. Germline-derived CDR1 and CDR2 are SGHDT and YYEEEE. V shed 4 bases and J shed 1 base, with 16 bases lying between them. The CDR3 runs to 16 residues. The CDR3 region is CASSHMVPEGTDTQYF. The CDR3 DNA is TGTGCCAGCAGCCACATGGTCCCGGAAGGCACAGATACGCAGTATTTT.

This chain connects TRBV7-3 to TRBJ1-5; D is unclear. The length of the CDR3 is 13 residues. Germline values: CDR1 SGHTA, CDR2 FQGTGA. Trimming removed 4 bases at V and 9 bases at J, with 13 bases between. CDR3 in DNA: TGTGCCAGCAGCTCCAGACCCGGTGGGCCCCAGCATTTT. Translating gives CASSSRPGGPQHF.